One sample yielded the 32 T cell receptor beta chains listed below, sequenced in a study of post-analysis software for immune sequencing data. Overall study findings and caveats: Among roughly five TRBV segments more frequent in patients than controls were TRBV5-6, TRBV5-1 and TRBV20-1.

Their antigens are not known. Prepared libraries of TCR beta cDNA carried unique molecular identifiers. MiXCR, run by TCRdb on the PCR reads, gives a single entry per CDR3 protein. Among 750,000 to 950,000 distinct CDR3 sequences, around 42% were seen once, and the ten largest hold roughly 4.4%. Material: blood. These receptors originate from a girl between 5 and 17 years old with multiple sclerosis.

The chain joins TRBV12-3 or TRBV12-4 to TRBJ1-5; 12 bases are a match to TRBD1. The CDR3 spans 14 residues. The V segment lost 7 bases and the J segment 7 bases; nucleotides outside the gene matches: 5. The CDR3 region is CASTGTGGGQPQHF. In DNA, the CDR3 is TGTGCCAGCACCGGGACAGGGGGCGGACAGCCCCAGCATTTT.

V and J are TRBV5-5 and TRBJ2-1; 12 bases agree with TRBD2. V dropped 1 base and J dropped 4; count of bases not matched to a gene: 9. The CDR3 sequence is 18 residues long. Per germline, CDR1 SGHKS and CDR2 YYEKEE (reference sequence). CDR3 DNA sequence: TGTGCCAGCAGCTTGTCTAGGACTAGCGGGAAACAGTACAATGAGCAGTTCTTC. Translated: CASSLSRTSGKQYNEQFF.

The V call is TRBV7-9, the J call TRBJ2-1, with a tentative D call TRBD2 (6 bases). V lost 4 bases, J lost 5 bases, and 27 bases lay in between. The CDR3 is 19 residues long. CDR1 and CDR2 from the germline V gene are SEHNR and FQNEAQ (reference sequence). This CDR3 is CASSYPKGSGTLLHNEQFF. For the CDR3, the DNA is TGTGCCAGCAGCTACCCAAAGGGGTCCGGGACTCTTCTCCACAATGAGCAGTTCTTC. Full variable domain (missing parts from reference TRBV7-9 and TRBJ2-1): DTGVSQNPRHKITKRGQNVTFRCDPISEHNRLYWYRQTLGQGPEFLTYFQNEAQLEKSRLLSDRFSAERPKGSFSTLEIQRTEQGDSAMYLCASSYPKGSGTLLHNEQFFGPGTRLTVL.

In its sample, this clonotype was seen a few times. This chain connects TRBV5-5 to TRBJ1-2; 7 nucleotides agree with TRBD1. The J segment lost 3 bases and the V segment lost 4 bases, leaving 6 bases of the junction unmatched. This CDR3 is 14 amino acids long. The V gene's germline CDR1 is SGHKS and CDR2 YYEKEE (reference sequence). The CDR3 is CASSITGDHYGYTF. The CDR3 DNA reads as TGTGCCAGCAGCATTACAGGGGATCACTATGGCTACACCTTC.

The chain combines TRBV20-1 with TRBJ1-1; D is uncertain. The CDR3 extends over 13 amino acids. V lost 6 bases and J lost 1, with 12 bases in between. Germline lookup yields CDR1 DFQATT and CDR2 SNEGSKA (reference sequence). In DNA form, the CDR3 reads TGCAGTGCCCCCTTTTTGGCGAACACTGAAGCTTTCTTT. Amino acid sequence: CSAPFLANTEAFF.

This clonotype was observed a few times. This rearrangement joins TRBV20-1 to TRBJ2-7, with D tentatively TRBD2 (5 bases). Germline V lookup: CDR1 DFQATT, CDR2 SNEGSKA (reference sequence). Trimming took off 3 bases at V and 6 bases at J, with 9 bases between the two ends. The CDR3 consists of 11 residues. As DNA, the CDR3 is TGCAGTGCTAGTCGGGGTGGCGAGCAGTACTTC. It codes for CSASRGGEQYF.

The sample holds a few counts of this clonotype. V gene TRBV3-1 combines with J gene TRBJ2-1; 7 bases are a match to TRBD2. V lost 2 bases, J lost 10 bases, and 5 bases stayed unmatched. The germline V gene has CDR1 LGHDT and CDR2 YNNKEL (reference sequence). The CDR3 is made up of 13 amino acids. CDR3 DNA: TGTGCCAGCAGCCAACAGCTAGCGGCCGAGCAGTTCTTC. The encoded protein is CASSQQLAAEQFF.

V and J are TRBV7-9 and TRBJ2-7; tentative D call: TRBD1 (5 bases). Trimming removed 8 bases at V and 2 bases at J, with 10 bases between. This CDR3 has 12 residues. CDR1 SEHNR and CDR2 FQNEAQ come from the germline V gene (reference sequence). The CDR3 DNA sequence: TGTGCCAGCGGCGCCAGGGCCTACGAGCAGTACTTC. Amino acid sequence: CASGARAYEQYF.

This clonotype was picked up a small number of times. V and J are TRBV7-8 and TRBJ2-1; 12 bases map to TRBD2. Germline V gives CDR1 SGHVS, CDR2 FQNEAQ. The CDR3 loop spans 16 amino acids. V gave up 8 bases and J gave up 4 bases; unmatched junction bases: 9. The CDR3 here is CASRQTSGSRYNEQFF. For the CDR3, the DNA is TGTGCCAGCCGACAGACTAGCGGGAGCCGGTACAATGAGCAGTTCTTC. The variable domain in full, with the rest retrieved from reference TRBV7-8 and TRBJ2-1, is GAGVSQSPRYKVAKRGQDVALRCDPISGHVSLFWYQQALGQGPEFLTYFQNEAQLDKSGLPSDRFFAERPEGSVSTLKIQRTQQEDSAVYLCASRQTSGSRYNEQFFGPGTRLTVL.

This clonotype was counted only a few times. V and J are TRBV20-1 and TRBJ2-1, with D possibly TRBD2 on 6 matching bases. Germline V gives CDR1 DFQATT, CDR2 SNEGSKA (reference sequence). This CDR3 is 14 amino acids long. V gave up 1 base and J gave up 4 bases, with 11 bases separating them. The CDR3 reads CSARVGLLYNEQFF. CDR3 nucleotide sequence: TGCAGTGCTAGAGTGGGACTCCTGTACAATGAGCAGTTCTTC.

The gene calls are TRBV28 and TRBJ2-5; 7 bases are a match to TRBD1. The J call is uncertain, as TRBJ2-7 better fits the DNA end. The CDR3 is 15 amino acids. The germline V gene encodes CDR1 MDHEN and CDR2 SYDVKM. CDR3 nucleotide sequence: TGTGCCAGCAGCACCGTACAGGGGATTAGTTACGAGCAGTACTTC. Translating it yields CASSTVQGISYEQYF.

This clonotype turned up a few times. DNA for the CDR3: TGTGCCACCAGTGACACCAGCGGAAACTTCCCTCGTTACAATGAGCAGTTCTTC. Amino acids: CATSDTSGNFPRYNEQFF. V usage is TRBV24-1 and J usage is TRBJ2-1, with a weak D call TRBD2 (5 bases). There are 18 residues in the CDR3. V dropped 4 bases and J dropped 4 bases, with 22 bases sitting between them. Germline-derived CDR1 and CDR2 are KGHDR and SFDVKD.

The chain employs TRBV4-3 and TRBJ2-7; D possibly corresponds to TRBD2 (5 bases). The CDR3 extends over 16 amino acids. Germline V gives CDR1 LGHNA, CDR2 YSLEER. Between the trimmed V and J ends, which lost 0 bases and 0 bases, there was a span of 12 bases. CDR3 protein: CASSQDLPGDSYEQYF. The CDR3 DNA follows: TGCGCCAGCAGCCAAGACCTACCCGGGGACTCCTACGAGCAGTACTTC.

The chain recombines TRBV15 with TRBJ2-1, with TRBD2 matching over 7 bases. The CDR3 loop spans 15 amino acids. J was trimmed by 8 bases and V by 0 bases; bases with no gene match: 7. Germline V gene data show CDR1 as LNHNV and CDR2 as YYDKDF (reference sequence). CDR3 residues: CATSRDVASGDEQFF. The CDR3, as DNA: TGTGCCACCAGCAGAGATGTGGCTAGCGGCGATGAGCAGTTCTTC. The full variable domain, with the rest looked up from reference TRBV15 and TRBJ2-1, is DAMVIQNPRYQVTQFGKPVTLSCSQTLNHNVMYWYQQKSSQAPKLLFHYYDKDFNNEADTPDNFQSRRPNTSFCFLDIRSPGLGDTAMYLCATSRDVASGDEQFFGPGTRLTVL.

This clonotype was counted a few times. The chain has TRBV12-3 or TRBV12-4 and TRBJ1-2, with TRBD1 as a possible D gene (5 bases). Trimming cost V 7 bases and J 1 base, with 13 bases left between them. The CDR3 sequence is 14 residues long. CDR3 bases: TGTGCCAGCACCCAAGACAGCTTTAACTATGGCTACACCTTC. Translated, it gives CASTQDSFNYGYTF.

The gene calls are TRBV5-1 and TRBJ1-2, with 7 bases aligning to TRBD1. With 0 bases clipped from V and 5 bases from J, the junction kept 10 bases outside the gene matches. The CDR3 has 16 amino acids. Germline V gene lookup returns CDR1 SGHRS and CDR2 YFSETQ. The CDR3 coding sequence is TGCGCCAGCAGCTTGGCCCCCCGAGACAGGGTATATGGCTACACCTTC. Its protein is CASSLAPRDRVYGYTF.

This clonotype has a handful of counts. The CDR3 region has the DNA TGTGCCAGCAGCACTCCTAGCGGGGGTTACAATGAGCAGTTCTTC. Translation gives CASSTPSGGYNEQFF. The chain joins TRBV11-3 to TRBJ2-1; 10 bases align to TRBD2. Germline lookup yields CDR1 SGHNT and CDR2 YENEEA. With 5 bases clipped from V and 4 bases from J, the junction kept 5 bases outside the gene matches. The CDR3 covers 15 residues.

This clonotype has just a few counts. The V and J genes are TRBV20-1 and TRBJ2-7, with D possibly being TRBD2 (5 bases). Trimming took 8 bases from V and 2 from J, leaving 25 bases between them. The germline V gene has CDR1 DFQATT and CDR2 SNEGSKA (reference sequence). The CDR3 runs 16 residues. The DNA of the CDR3 is TGCAGTCCTCGAATCCTCCTACTCGGACTTACCTACGAGCAGTACTTC. Protein sequence: CSPRILLLGLTYEQYF.

This chain connects TRBV24-1 to TRBJ2-6, with 10 bases that match TRBD1. Per germline, CDR1 KGHDR and CDR2 SFDVKD. Trimming removed 7 bases from V and 2 bases from J; junction bases left unmatched: 1. The length of the CDR3 is 15 residues. CDR3 loop: CATSGTGAGANVLTF. The CDR3, as DNA: TGTGCCACCAGCGGGACAGGGGCTGGGGCCAACGTCCTGACTTTC.

This chain links TRBV5-1 with TRBJ2-4; 7 nucleotides align to TRBD2. The DNA end is more similar to TRBJ2-7, so the J call may be wrong. The CDR3 consists of 15 residues. The germline V gene has CDR1 SGHRS and CDR2 YFSETQ. CDR3 sequence (DNA): TGCGCCAGCAGCAGTCGCCCCGGGACTACCCACGAGCAGTACTTC. This translates into CASSSRPGTTHEQYF.

This clonotype was picked up a small number of times. The chain combines TRBV10-3 with TRBJ2-5; TRBD1 or TRBD2 may be the D gene (5 bases each). The CDR3 loop spans 15 amino acids. The V end lost 3 bases, the J end lost 4 bases, and 15 bases lay between the germline ends. The germline V gene has CDR1 ENHRY and CDR2 SYGVKD. CDR3 coding DNA: TGTGCCATCAGTGAAAGCCGAGGGGCACGAGAGACCCAGTACTTC. This sequence encodes CAISESRGARETQYF.

The V and J genes are TRBV12-3 or TRBV12-4 and TRBJ1-4, with a weak D call TRBD1 (6 bases). The CDR3 consists of 13 residues. The germline V and J ends were trimmed by 5 bases and 7 bases, with 11 bases remaining between them. The CDR3 region has the DNA TGTGCCAGCAGTCTCAACAGGGCTGAAAAACTGTTTTTT. Its protein product is CASSLNRAEKLFF.

The chain is built from TRBV4-3 and TRBJ2-3; the match to TRBD1 covers 8 bases. Trimming at V came to 0 bases and at J to 1 base, leaving 6 bases not matched to a gene. From germline, CDR1 is LGHNA and CDR2 YSLEER. The CDR3 consists of 17 residues. The CDR3: CASSQDWPGQGTDTQYF. For the CDR3, the DNA is TGCGCCAGCAGCCAAGATTGGCCGGGACAGGGCACAGATACGCAGTATTTT.

This clonotype was recorded a few times. CDR3 sequence (DNA): TGTGCCAGCAGCTTGGCGGCAGCACAAGAGACCCAGTACTTC. Residues: CASSLAAAQETQYF. The chain carries TRBV5-6 and TRBJ2-5; D unresolved. This CDR3 is built from 14 residues. Germline lookup yields CDR1 SGHDT and CDR2 YYEEEE. The V gene lost 0 bases and the J gene lost 2 bases, with 8 bases spanning the gap.

A few counts support this clonotype. This sequence joins TRBV15 and TRBJ1-1, with D maybe TRBD1 (5 bases). The CDR3 runs to 13 residues. CDR1 is LNHNV and CDR2 is YYDKDF in the germline V gene (reference sequence). The V end lost 5 bases, the J end lost 3 bases, and 10 bases lay between the germline ends. The CDR3 DNA is TGTGCCACCAGCCGACGAGGGGACACTGAAGCTTTCTTT. Its protein product is CATSRRGDTEAFF.

The V and J genes are TRBV3-1 and TRBJ2-4; D call uncertain. Judging by the DNA end, TRBJ2-7 fits better; the J call may be wrong. The germline V gene encodes CDR1 LGHDT and CDR2 YNNKEL (reference sequence). The CDR3 is 13 amino acids. The CDR3 loop is CASGSRGPCEQYF. CDR3 sequence (DNA): TGTGCCAGCGGCTCTAGAGGCCCCTGCGAGCAGTACTTC.

Concerning this clonotype itself: Compared with germline, one end of the junction differs, possibly owing to a read error. V usage is TRBV24-1 and J usage is TRBJ1-2, with 9 bases matching TRBD1. Per the germline V gene, CDR1 is KGHDR and CDR2 is SFDVKD. The CDR3 has 17 amino acids. The CDR3 is CATSAGWGQGANYGYTF. The DNA of the CDR3 is TGTGCCACCAGTGCCGGGTGGGGACAGGGAGCTAACTATGGTTACACCTTC.

J is TRBJ2-3 and V is TRBV20-1; 14 nucleotides line up with TRBD2. From germline, CDR1 is DFQATT and CDR2 SNEGSKA (reference sequence). CDR3 length equals 19 residues. Trimming at V came to 8 bases and at J to 0 bases, leaving 16 bases not matched to a gene. CDR3 in amino acids: CSFRLGLAGVLSSTDTQYF. The CDR3 DNA reads TGCAGTTTCCGCCTGGGACTAGCGGGAGTCCTATCTAGCACAGATACGCAGTATTTT.

The gene calls are TRBV29-1 and TRBJ2-1; 11 nucleotides match TRBD2. The CDR3 covers 15 residues. Unmatched junction bases numbered 12, after V lost 6 bases and J lost 8 bases. Germline V gene data show CDR1 as SQVTM and CDR2 as ANQGSEA. Here the CDR3 reads CSVPTSGSSSHEQFF. The CDR3 region has the DNA TGCAGCGTCCCTACTAGCGGGAGTAGTTCCCATGAGCAGTTCTTC.

This chain joins TRBV20-1 and TRBJ1-5; D is perhaps TRBD1 (5 bases). This CDR3 is 17 amino acids long. V was clipped by 0 bases and J by 0 bases, with 15 bases between them. Germline lookup yields CDR1 DFQATT and CDR2 SNEGSKA (reference sequence). The DNA of the CDR3 is TGCAGTGCTAGAGACCCCGGGACGGATTATAGCAATCAGCCCCAGCATTTT. Encoded protein: CSARDPGTDYSNQPQHF.

This clonotype has at least ten counts. The V call is TRBV6-5, the J call TRBJ2-3; D may correspond to TRBD1 or TRBD2 (5 bases each). CDR3 length: 15 residues. The V end lost 7 bases, the J end lost 2 bases, and 16 bases lay between the germline ends. In germline, CDR1 is MNHEY, CDR2 SVGAGI. This CDR3 reads CASNPGTDLTDTQYF. The CDR3, as DNA: TGTGCCAGCAATCCCGGGACGGACCTCACAGATACGCAGTATTTT.

This clonotype was seen only a few times. This chain links TRBV29-1 with TRBJ1-1; no reliable D call. Germline CDR1 reads SQVTM; CDR2 reads ANQGSEA. The CDR3 totals 12 residues. Trimming pared 4 bases from V and 1 base from J, leaving 7 bases between. CDR3 residues: CSVGSGNTEAFF. CDR3 coding DNA: TGCAGCGTTGGTTCCGGGAACACTGAAGCTTTCTTT.